This TCR beta chain was captured in a study of T cell repertoires in cytomegalovirus infection. Study conclusions and caveats: Dominant in the ex vivo response were TCR beta clonotypes restricted by HLA-C and specific for CMV.

A single record per CDR3 protein comes from TCRdb applying MiXCR to the reads. The data contain around 490,000 distinct CDR3 sequences, approximately 26% of them singletons. Germline V lookup: CDR1 SGHVS, CDR2 FNYEAQ. The CDR3 consists of 15 residues. With 0 bases removed from V and 5 bases from J, the gap between germline ends came to 11 bases. Worth noting for this clonotype: Its matching antigen is unknown.

What was sequenced was PBMCs. The chain uses TRBV7-6 and TRBJ1-5; weak D call: TRBD1 (5 bases). The source is a human donor in good health (CMV status not recorded). Some clones in this sample may be carry-over from other donors' samples. CDR3 sequence: CASSLAVGEDQPQHF. The CDR3 DNA is TGTGCCAGCAGCTTAGCGGTGGGGGAGGATCAGCCCCAGCATTTT. Together with reference TRBV7-6 and TRBJ1-5, the CDR3 gives the full variable domain: GAGVSQSPRYKVTKRGQDVALRCDPISGHVSLYWYRQALGQGPEFLTYFNYEAQQDKSGLPNDRFSAERPEGSISTLTIQRTEQRDSAMYRCASSLAVGEDQPQHFGDGTRLSIL.